This TCR beta chain derives from a study of T cells expressing NK-cell markers. From the 5' RACE reads, TCRdb lists one entry per CDR3 protein and no DNA. The table for this sample gives 500,000 to 600,000 distinct CDR3 sequences. CDR3 length: 17 residues. Germline-derived CDR1 and CDR2 are MDHEN and SYDVKM. This TCR derives from a man between 18 and 35 years old in good health. Sequenced material: blood T cells: a sorted CD56 or NKG2C T cell subset, CD4+ or CD8+ T cells, or bulk PBMC T cells (not recorded which). The chain has TRBV28 and TRBJ2-3; as DNA is missing, the TRBD1 call by TCRdb cannot be tested. CDR3 loop: CASSTRVGGEDADTQYF.